This T cell receptor beta chain was identified during a study of blood T cell repertoires in COVID-19. Study-wide context: PBMCs, B-cell-depleted T cells, or T cells were the source of the cDNA or gDNA that made up the material.

Authors' processing steps: Quantification of nucleated cells was approximated via reference gene primer amplification. Profiled with immunoSEQ multiplex PCR; TCRdb holds only in-frame clones, not every one. The D gene and trimming were derived from the DNA, and the V and J assignments and clone size from that table. Here the sample spans 150,000 to 200,000 clones, under 80% being singletons. Ages ranged from about 18 to 100 years, with residence in more than 20 US areas. Each participant's cohort was designated according to participant-reported clinical history. Sample: PBMCs or T cells enriched from blood (not recorded which). The source is a woman between 45 and 60 years old with acute COVID-19.

DNA for the CDR3: TGCGCCAGCAGCCTTAGTTTTGGACAGGCCGAAAAACTGTTTTTT. The encoded protein is CASSLSFGQAEKLFF. V gene TRBV5-1 combines with J gene TRBJ1-4, with 7 bases matching TRBD1. The V gene's germline CDR1 is SGHRS and CDR2 YFSETQ. V lost 4 bases to trimming and J lost 8 bases; unmatched junction nucleotides: 11. This CDR3 has 15 amino acids.